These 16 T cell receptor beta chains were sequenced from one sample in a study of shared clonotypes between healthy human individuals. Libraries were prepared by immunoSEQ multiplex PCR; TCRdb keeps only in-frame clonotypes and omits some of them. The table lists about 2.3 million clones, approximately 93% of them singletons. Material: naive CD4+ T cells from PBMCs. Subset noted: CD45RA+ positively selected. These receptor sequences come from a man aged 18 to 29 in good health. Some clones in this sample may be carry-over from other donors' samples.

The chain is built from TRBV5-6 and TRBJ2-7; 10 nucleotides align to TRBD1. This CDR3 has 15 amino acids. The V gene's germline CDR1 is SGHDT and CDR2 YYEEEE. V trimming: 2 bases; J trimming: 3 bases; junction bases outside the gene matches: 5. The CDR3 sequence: CASSFPGTGVYEQYF. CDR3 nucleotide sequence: TGTGCCAGCAGCTTCCCCGGGACAGGGGTCTACGAGCAGTACTTC.

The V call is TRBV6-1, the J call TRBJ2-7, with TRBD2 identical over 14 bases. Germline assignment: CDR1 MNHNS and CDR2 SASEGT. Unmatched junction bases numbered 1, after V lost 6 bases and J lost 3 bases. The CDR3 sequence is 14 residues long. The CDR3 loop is CASRGLAGGYEQYF. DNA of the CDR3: TGTGCCAGCAGAGGACTAGCGGGAGGCTACGAGCAGTACTTC.

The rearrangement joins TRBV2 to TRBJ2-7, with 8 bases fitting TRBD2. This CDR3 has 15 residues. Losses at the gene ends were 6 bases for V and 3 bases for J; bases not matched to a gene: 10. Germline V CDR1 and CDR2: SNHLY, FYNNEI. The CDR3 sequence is CASRYAWRGDYEQYF. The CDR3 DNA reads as TGTGCCAGCAGGTATGCCTGGCGGGGGGACTACGAGCAGTACTTC.

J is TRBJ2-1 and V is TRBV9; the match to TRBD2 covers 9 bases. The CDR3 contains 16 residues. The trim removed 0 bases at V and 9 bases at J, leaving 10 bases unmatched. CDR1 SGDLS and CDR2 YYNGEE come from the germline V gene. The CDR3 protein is CASSVGSLAGYGEQFF. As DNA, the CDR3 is TGTGCCAGCAGCGTAGGTTCGCTAGCGGGATATGGTGAGCAGTTCTTC.

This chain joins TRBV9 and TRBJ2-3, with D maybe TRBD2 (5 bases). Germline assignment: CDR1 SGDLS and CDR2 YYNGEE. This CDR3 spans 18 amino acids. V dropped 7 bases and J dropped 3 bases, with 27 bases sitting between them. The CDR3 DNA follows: TGTGCCAGCGGAGGCCGTAAACCGGTCCGAGTGGGGACAGATACGCAGTATTTT. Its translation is CASGGRKPVRVGTDTQYF.

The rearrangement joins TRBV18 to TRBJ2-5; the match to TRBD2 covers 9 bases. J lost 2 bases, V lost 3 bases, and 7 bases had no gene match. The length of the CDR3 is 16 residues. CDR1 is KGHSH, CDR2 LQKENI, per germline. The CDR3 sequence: CASSPRAGGDQETQYF. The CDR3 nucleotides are TGTGCCAGCTCACCCCGTGCGGGAGGGGATCAAGAGACCCAGTACTTC.

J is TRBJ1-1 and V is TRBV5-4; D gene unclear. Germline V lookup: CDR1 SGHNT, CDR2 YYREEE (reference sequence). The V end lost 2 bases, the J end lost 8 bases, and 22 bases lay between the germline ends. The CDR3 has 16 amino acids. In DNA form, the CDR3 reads TGTGCCAGCAGCTTCGAGGGTTGGCAGCGCGGAGTCGAAGCTTTCTTT. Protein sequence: CASSFEGWQRGVEAFF.

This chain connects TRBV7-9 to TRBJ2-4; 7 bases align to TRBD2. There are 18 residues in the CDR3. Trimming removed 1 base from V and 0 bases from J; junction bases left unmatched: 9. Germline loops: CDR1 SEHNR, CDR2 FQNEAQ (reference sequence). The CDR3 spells CASSLVGRGSEAKNIQYF. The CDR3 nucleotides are TGTGCCAGCAGCTTAGTAGGGCGGGGGTCGGAAGCCAAAAACATTCAGTACTTC.

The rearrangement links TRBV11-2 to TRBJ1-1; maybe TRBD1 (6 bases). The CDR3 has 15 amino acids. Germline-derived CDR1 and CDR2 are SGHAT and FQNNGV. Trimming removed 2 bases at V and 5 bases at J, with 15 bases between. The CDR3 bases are TGTGCCAGCAGCTTATTGGGCAGGGGTGGGACTGAAGCTTTCTTT. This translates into CASSLLGRGGTEAFF.

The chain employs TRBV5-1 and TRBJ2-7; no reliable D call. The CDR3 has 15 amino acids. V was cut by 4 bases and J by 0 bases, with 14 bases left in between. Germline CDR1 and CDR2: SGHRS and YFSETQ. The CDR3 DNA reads TGCGCCAGCAGCCCGGAGCCTGGGAACTCCTACGAGCAGTACTTC. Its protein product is CASSPEPGNSYEQYF.

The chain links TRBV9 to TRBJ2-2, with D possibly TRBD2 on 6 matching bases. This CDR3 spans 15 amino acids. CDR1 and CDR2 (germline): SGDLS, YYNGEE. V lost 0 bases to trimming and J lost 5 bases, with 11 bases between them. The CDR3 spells CASSVVGTRTGELFF. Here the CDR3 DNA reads TGTGCCAGCAGCGTAGTCGGGACTCGGACCGGGGAGCTGTTTTTT.

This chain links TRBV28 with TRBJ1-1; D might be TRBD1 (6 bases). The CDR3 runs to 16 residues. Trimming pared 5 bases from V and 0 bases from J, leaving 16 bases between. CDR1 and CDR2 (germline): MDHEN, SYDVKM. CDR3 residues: CASSPSPGQMNTEAFF. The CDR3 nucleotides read TGTGCCAGCAGTCCCTCCCCGGGACAAATGAACACTGAAGCTTTCTTT.

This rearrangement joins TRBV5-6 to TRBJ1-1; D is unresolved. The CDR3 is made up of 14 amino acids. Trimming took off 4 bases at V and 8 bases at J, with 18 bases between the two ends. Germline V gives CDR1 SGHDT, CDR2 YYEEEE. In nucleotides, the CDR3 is TGTGCCAGCAGCGCGGGGTCGGATTGGTTAGAAGCTTTCTTT. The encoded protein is CASSAGSDWLEAFF.

CDR3: CASSTGIGVYGYTF. CDR3 bases: TGTGCCAGTAGTACTGGTATCGGGGTCTATGGCTACACCTTC. This chain connects TRBV19 to TRBJ1-2; no clear D gene. This CDR3 is built from 14 residues. The germline gives CDR1 LNHDA, CDR2 SQIVND (reference sequence). The ends were cut back, 4 bases at V and 4 bases at J, with 13 bases in the middle.

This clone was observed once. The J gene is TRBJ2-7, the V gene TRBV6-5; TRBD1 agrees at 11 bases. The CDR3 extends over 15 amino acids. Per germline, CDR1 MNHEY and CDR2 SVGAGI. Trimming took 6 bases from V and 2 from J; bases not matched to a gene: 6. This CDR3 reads CASSRTGGAPYEQYF. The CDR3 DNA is TGTGCCAGCAGCCGGACAGGGGGCGCCCCCTACGAGCAGTACTTC.

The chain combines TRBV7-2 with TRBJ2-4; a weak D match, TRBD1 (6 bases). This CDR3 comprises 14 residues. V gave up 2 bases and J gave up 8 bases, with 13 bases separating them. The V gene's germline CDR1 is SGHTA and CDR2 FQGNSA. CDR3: CASSLRQEGDIQYF. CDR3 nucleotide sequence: TGTGCCAGCAGCTTACGACAGGAAGGGGACATTCAGTACTTC.